This record concerns one T cell receptor beta chain sequence. Time point in this sample: blood 2 weeks post-SBRT. Treatment given: 15 Gy SBRT to primary tumor, nephrectomy 4 weeks later. Radiation-treated patients gave blood at baseline, week 2 and week 4. Germline trimming cut 3 bases from V and 7 bases from J; bases unmatched to any gene: 12. CDR3 length equals 16 residues. The germline V gene encodes CDR1 SGHRS and CDR2 YFSETQ. TCRdb's copy holds only in-frame clones and misses some; the assay was immunoSEQ multiplex PCR. The profile shows about 150,000 clones, over 80% of them singletons. This entry comes from a study of radiation and T cells in renal cell carcinoma. Study-wide context: Nephrectomy followed 15 Gy stereotactic body radiation by 4 weeks.

The material was blood, obtained from a patient whose treatment included radiotherapy and nephrectomy. The sequence was obtained from a woman in her 50s with renal cell carcinoma. This chain joins TRBV5-1 and TRBJ2-1; 8 bases are shared with TRBD1. The CDR3 here is CASSSAWSDRGNEQFF. The CDR3 nucleotides are TGCGCCAGCAGCTCAGCCTGGTCTGACAGGGGAAATGAGCAGTTCTTC.